This entry lists 23 T cell receptor beta chains sequenced from one sample in a study of beta chain features in type 1 diabetes. Study-wide findings and caveats: TCRB CDR3s were moderately but significantly shorter in Type 1 diabetes patients in all four CD4+ subsets.

Expressed TCRB transcripts got sequenced, as all isolated RNA was reverse transcribed. Generated by immunoSEQ multiplex PCR, the TCRdb table keeps only in-frame clones and is missing some. The repertoire has 500,000 to 800,000 clones, 9.5% to 15% of them found once; the top ten carry 0.095% to 0.15%. These receptors have no identified antigens. The sample was naive CD4+ T cells from blood. Source of these receptors: a young man with type 1 diabetes.

This clone was picked up a small number of times. The rearrangement joins TRBV5-6 to TRBJ1-2, with D unresolved. Germline-derived CDR1 and CDR2 are SGHDT and YYEEEE. The CDR3 covers 11 residues. V was cut by 0 bases and J by 8 bases, with 5 bases left in between. This CDR3 is CASSLEQGYTF. As DNA, the CDR3 is TGTGCCAGCAGCTTGGAACAGGGCTACACCTTC.

CDR3 nucleotides: TGTGCCAGCTCATCCCCCTCAGGCGAGACCCAGTACTTC. It codes for CASSSPSGETQYF. The rearrangement joins TRBV18 to TRBJ2-5, with unresolved D. Trimming stripped 5 bases from V and 5 bases from J, with 12 bases between. Germline V gives CDR1 KGHSH, CDR2 LQKENI. The CDR3 has 13 amino acids.

This sequence joins TRBV7-8 and TRBJ2-1; no definite D call. V was cut by 5 bases and J by 0 bases, with 2 bases left in between. CDR1 is SGHVS, CDR2 FQNEAQ, per germline. CDR3 length: 12 amino acids. DNA for the CDR3: TGTGCCAGCAGCCGCTCCTACAATGAGCAGTTCTTC. It encodes CASSRSYNEQFF.

V is TRBV19 and J is TRBJ2-2, with 8 bases that match TRBD1. CDR3 length equals 18 residues. With V trimmed by 3 bases and J by 2 bases, 11 bases remained unmatched. Germline V lookup: CDR1 LNHDA, CDR2 SQIVND (reference sequence). The CDR3 region is CASSIWIGQGANTGELFF. The CDR3 nucleotides read TGTGCCAGTAGTATTTGGATCGGACAGGGAGCTAACACCGGGGAGCTGTTTTTT.

This clone was observed a few times. V and J are TRBV20-1 and TRBJ2-7; no clear D. Germline lookup yields CDR1 DFQATT and CDR2 SNEGSKA (reference sequence). The CDR3 loop spans 11 amino acids. The V end lost 3 bases, the J end lost 6 bases, and 9 bases lay between the germline ends. The CDR3 here is CSASLVTEQYF. In nucleotides, the CDR3 is TGCAGTGCTAGTTTAGTGACCGAGCAGTACTTC.

This clone was recorded a few times. J is TRBJ1-4 and V is TRBV18; 7 nucleotides align to TRBD1. The CDR3 covers 16 residues. Germline V gene lookup returns CDR1 KGHSH and CDR2 LQKENI. The J segment lost 7 bases and the V segment lost 4 bases, leaving 12 bases of the junction unmatched. In DNA, the CDR3 is TGTGCCAGCTCACGTGTTGGAGGGGGCGCGAGTGAAAAACTGTTTTTT. It encodes CASSRVGGGASEKLFF.

The CDR3 is CASSLEPPGANVLTF. The CDR3 DNA follows: TGTGCCAGCAGCTTGGAGCCCCCTGGGGCCAACGTCCTGACTTTC. The J gene is TRBJ2-6, the V gene TRBV5-6; D unresolved. V lost 0 bases and J 2 bases, leaving 6 bases between the germline ends. This CDR3 has 15 residues. Germline values: CDR1 SGHDT, CDR2 YYEEEE. The full variable domain, its missing parts supplied by reference TRBV5-6 and TRBJ2-6, is DAGVTQSPTHLIKTRGQQVTLRCSPKSGHDTVSWYQQALGQGPQFIFQYYEEEERQRGNFPDRFSGHQFPNYSSELNVNALLLGDSALYLCASSLEPPGANVLTFGAGSRLTVL.

The rearrangement joins TRBV6-6 to TRBJ2-5; D is unclear. The germline V and J ends were trimmed by 5 bases and 13 bases, with 5 bases remaining between them. This CDR3 has 8 amino acids. Germline-derived CDR1 and CDR2 are MNHNY and SVGAGI (reference sequence). CDR3 nucleotide sequence: TGTGCCAGCAGTCCACGGTACTTC. Amino acid sequence: CASSPRYF.

This clone showed up just once. J is TRBJ1-2 and V is TRBV18, with D possibly being TRBD1 (6 bases). The CDR3 loop spans 13 amino acids. The germline V gene has CDR1 KGHSH and CDR2 LQKENI. V lost 3 bases and J lost 6, with 11 bases in between. The CDR3 DNA reads as TGTGCCAGCTCACCCACAGGGAACGATGGCTACACCTTC. It codes for CASSPTGNDGYTF.

This clone was recorded a few times. The genes are TRBV7-3 and TRBJ2-7, with 9 bases matching TRBD1. CDR3 length: 15 residues. The V segment lost 5 bases and the J segment 2 bases; nucleotides outside the gene matches: 7. Germline loops: CDR1 SGHTA, CDR2 FQGTGA. The CDR3 DNA follows: TGTGCCAGCAGCCCACAGGGGGCCCGACCCTACGAGCAGTACTTC. Translation: CASSPQGARPYEQYF.

This chain joins TRBV11-2 and TRBJ2-7; D is ambiguous. The CDR3 totals 16 residues. Germline CDR1 and CDR2: SGHAT and FQNNGV. The V and J ends lost 4 bases and 0 bases respectively, with 16 bases between them. Here the CDR3 reads CASSSLGTASSYEQYF. Here the CDR3 DNA reads TGTGCCAGCAGCTCCCTCGGAACGGCCAGCTCCTACGAGCAGTACTTC.

This clone occurred a few times. This chain joins TRBV2 and TRBJ2-1, with 8 bases that match TRBD2. With 4 bases clipped from V and 6 bases from J, the junction kept 2 bases outside the gene matches. Looked up from germline, CDR1 is SNHLY and CDR2 is FYNNEI. This CDR3 contains 13 residues. The CDR3 coding sequence is TGTGCCAGCAGTGCCGGACTAGCCAATGAGCAGTTCTTC. This translates into CASSAGLANEQFF.

A few counts support this clone. The CDR3 is CASSLQGGPYNEQFF. The CDR3 DNA follows: TGTGCCAGCTCACTACAGGGGGGCCCTTACAATGAGCAGTTCTTC. This chain links TRBV18 with TRBJ2-1; 8 bases match TRBD1. V lost 4 bases and J lost 4; bases outside the gene matches: 6. The CDR3 spans 15 residues. Germline-derived CDR1 and CDR2 are KGHSH and LQKENI. The full variable domain, in which reference TRBV18 and TRBJ2-1 provide the parts outside the CDR3, is NAGVMQNPRHLVRRRGQEARLRCSPMKGHSHVYWYRQLPEEGLKFMVYLQKENIIDESGMPKERFSAEFPKEGPSILRIQQVVRGDSAAYFCASSLQGGPYNEQFFGPGTRLTVL.

The V and J genes are TRBV6-1 and TRBJ2-6; 8 nucleotides align to TRBD1. The CDR3 contains 17 residues. Germline CDR1 reads MNHNS; CDR2 reads SASEGT. The V gene end was trimmed by 3 bases and the J gene end by 2 bases; junction bases not matched to a gene: 6. CDR3 nucleotide sequence: TGTGCCAGCAGTGACGGACAGGGTATGGCTGGGGCCAACGTCCTGACTTTC. This encodes CASSDGQGMAGANVLTF.

The chain is built from TRBV27 and TRBJ1-5; possible D gene TRBD1, 5 bases. CDR1 and CDR2 from the germline V gene are MNHEY and SMNVEV (reference sequence). This CDR3 region has 13 residues. V dropped 10 bases and J dropped 6 bases, with 16 bases sitting between them. The CDR3 region has the DNA TGTGCCACCGCAATGTCGGGGGTTCAGCCCCAGCATTTT. Protein: CATAMSGVQPQHF.

The CDR3 region has the DNA TGTGCCAGCAGCTTAGATGTGGAGCGGGGGGGCACAGATACGCAGTATTTT. Its protein product is CASSLDVERGGTDTQYF. The gene calls are TRBV13 and TRBJ2-3, with 9 bases lining up with TRBD2. The germline V gene encodes CDR1 PRHDT and CDR2 FYEKMQ (reference sequence). The CDR3 runs to 17 residues. Trimming took 1 base from V and 1 from J; bases not matched to a gene: 6.

This clone was detected only a few times. The chain recombines TRBV7-7 with TRBJ2-1; D possibly corresponds to TRBD2 (7 bases). V was clipped by 5 bases and J by 4 bases, with 15 bases between them. Germline V gene sequence: CDR1 SSHAT, CDR2 FNYEAQ (reference sequence). CDR3 size: 15 residues. The CDR3: CASSPDGGHYNEQFF. The CDR3, as DNA: TGTGCCAGCAGCCCAGACGGGGGGCATTACAATGAGCAGTTCTTC.

J is TRBJ1-6 and V is TRBV27; the D gene is possibly TRBD1 (6 bases). In germline, CDR1 is MNHEY, CDR2 SMNVEV (reference sequence). This CDR3 has 17 amino acids. V was shortened by 3 bases and J by 6 bases, with 18 bases between the two germline ends. The CDR3 loop reads CASSLWSGGALNSPLHF. The CDR3 region has the DNA TGTGCCAGCAGTTTGTGGTCCGGGGGCGCTCTTAATTCACCCCTCCACTTT.

This clone was counted only a few times. In nucleotides, the CDR3 is TGCGCCAGCAGCTTTCGACAGGGTTACGGTGATACGCAGTATTTT. Amino acid sequence: CASSFRQGYGDTQYF. The rearrangement links TRBV5-1 to TRBJ2-3; 7 bases line up with TRBD1. Germline CDR1 SGHRS, CDR2 YFSETQ. After removal of 2 bases from V and 6 bases from J, the junction contained 9 bases not matched to a gene. This CDR3 region has 15 residues.

This clone was observed a handful of times. The chain has TRBV5-1 and TRBJ2-3; tentatively, D is TRBD1 or TRBD2 (6 bases each). From germline, CDR1 is SGHRS and CDR2 YFSETQ. The V and J ends lost 7 bases and 4 bases respectively, with 10 bases between them. This CDR3 contains 12 residues. The CDR3 sequence is CASAEGADTQYF. The DNA for the CDR3 is TGCGCCAGCGCGGAGGGGGCAGATACGCAGTATTTT.

Only a few counts were recorded for this clone. The rearrangement links TRBV6-5 to TRBJ1-1; D is possibly TRBD1 (6 bases). CDR3 length: 15 residues. Trimming pared 2 bases from V and 3 bases from J, leaving 13 bases between. Germline V gene sequence: CDR1 MNHEY, CDR2 SVGAGI. CDR3 sequence (DNA): TGTGCCAGCAGTTACCGCCCGGGGGGCGACACTGAAGCTTTCTTT. Translation gives CASSYRPGGDTEAFF.

V gene TRBV25-1 combines with J gene TRBJ1-4, with a weak D call TRBD1 (5 bases). This CDR3 contains 14 residues. V dropped 2 bases and J dropped 8 bases, with 12 bases sitting between them. Germline CDR1 reads MGHDK; CDR2 reads SYGVNS. CDR3 DNA: TGTGCCAGCAGTGAAGCAGGGCGGATAGAAAAACTGTTTTTT. Encoded protein: CASSEAGRIEKLFF.

This clone was counted between two and nine times. V and J are TRBV7-9 and TRBJ1-6; D gene unclear. CDR1 SEHNR and CDR2 FQNEAQ come from the germline V gene (reference sequence). V gave up 3 bases and J gave up 7 bases, with 13 bases separating them. This CDR3 region has 15 residues. CDR3 sequence reads: CASSFRGTDNSPLHF. CDR3 DNA sequence: TGTGCCAGCAGCTTCCGGGGAACAGACAATTCACCCCTCCACTTT.